The 7 T cell receptor beta chains below come from one sample, sequenced in a study of graft-versus-host responses after intestinal transplantation. The table came from immunoSEQ multiplex PCR; TCRdb's copy has only in-frame clones and leaves some out. The sample records 35,000 to 45,000 clones, around 90% being singletons. The sequences come from PBMCs, collected 524 days after transplant. The source of these receptors is a human patient who received an intestinal transplant, so some T cells may come from the graft donor.

The rearrangement uses TRBV6-5 and TRBJ2-1, with D unresolved. Germline values: CDR1 MNHEY, CDR2 SVGAGI. This CDR3 has 13 amino acids. The germline V and J ends were trimmed by 2 bases and 6 bases, with 8 bases remaining between them. The CDR3 reads CASSYNALNEQFF. CDR3 in DNA: TGTGCCAGCAGTTACAATGCTCTCAATGAGCAGTTCTTC.

V is TRBV5-4 and J is TRBJ1-5, with D hard to call. Germline CDR1 SGHNT, CDR2 YYREEE (reference sequence). The CDR3 loop spans 14 amino acids. With 3 bases removed from V and 1 base from J, the gap between germline ends came to 8 bases. CDR3 DNA sequence: TGTGCCAGCAGCTGGGCGGGGAGCAATCAGCCCCAGCATTTT. This gives the protein CASSWAGSNQPQHF.

The genes are TRBV18 and TRBJ1-1; D perhaps matches TRBD1 (6 bases). Germline-derived CDR1 and CDR2 are KGHSH and LQKENI. The CDR3 is made up of 13 amino acids. Trimming took 4 bases from V and 4 from J, leaving 10 bases between them. CDR3 sequence: CASSQEGGTEAFF. The DNA for the CDR3 is TGTGCCAGCTCACAGGAAGGGGGCACTGAAGCTTTCTTT.

V gene TRBV19 combines with J gene TRBJ2-7, with 7 bases matching TRBD1. Per the germline V gene, CDR1 is LNHDA and CDR2 is SQIVND (reference sequence). The CDR3 extends over 16 amino acids. V lost 5 bases to trimming and J lost 3 bases; unmatched junction nucleotides: 13. The CDR3: CASSALGQGELYEQYF. CDR3 nucleotides: TGTGCCAGTAGTGCCCTGGGGCAGGGGGAACTCTACGAGCAGTACTTC.

This chain connects TRBV4-3 to TRBJ1-2; D gene unclear. The germline V gene has CDR1 LGHNA and CDR2 YSLEER. This CDR3 region has 14 residues. V lost 1 base and J lost 8, with 14 bases in between. CDR3 bases: TGCGCCAGCAGCCAAGGGGAGGGATTTAGGGGCTACACCTTC. It specifies CASSQGEGFRGYTF.

A single count supports this clone. This chain joins TRBV19 and TRBJ2-3; no definite D call. Trimming pared 4 bases from V and 3 bases from J, leaving 11 bases between. This CDR3 is built from 14 residues. Germline V gene sequence: CDR1 LNHDA, CDR2 SQIVND (reference sequence). CDR3 DNA sequence: TGTGCCAGTAGTAAGGTTTTTACGACAGATACGCAGTATTTT. Its translation is CASSKVFTTDTQYF.

This chain links TRBV5-4 with TRBJ2-1; D unclear. The CDR3 is 14 amino acids. V shed 3 bases and J shed 8 bases, with 15 bases lying between them. The V gene's germline CDR1 is SGHNT and CDR2 YYREEE (reference sequence). The CDR3 spells CASSSVKTNDEQFF. CDR3 coding DNA: TGTGCCAGCAGCTCGGTGAAGACCAATGATGAGCAGTTCTTC.